This paragraph reports one TCR beta chain. Original handling: From reference gene primer amplification, estimates of nucleated cell counts were derived. Clones were read by immunoSEQ multiplex PCR, and TCRdb kept only the in-frame ones, dropping some. V, J and clone size reflect that table, while D and trimming were determined from the DNA. The sample carries more than 150,000 clones, around 73% recorded once. Self-reported history from a screening survey and questionnaire set each donor's cohort. Each recovered donor of Cohort 3 presented with two negative PCRs, clearance, or symptom resolution. The data stem from a study of blood T cell repertoires in COVID-19. As for the study in general: The origin of the acute and convalescent COVID-19 samples was the United States, Italy and Spain.

Sequencing was performed on PBMCs or T cells enriched from blood (not recorded which). This clonotype originated in a woman aged 45 to 65 who had recovered from COVID-19.

CDR3 sequence (DNA): TGTGCCACCAGTGATCTCTTCCCAGGGGAGACCCAGTACTTC. This translates into CATSDLFPGETQYF. The V gene is TRBV24-1, the J gene TRBJ2-5; D perhaps matches TRBD1 (5 bases). The V end was cut by 3 bases, the J end by 5 bases, with 12 bases between. CDR1 is KGHDR and CDR2 is SFDVKD in the germline V gene. The CDR3 covers 14 residues.